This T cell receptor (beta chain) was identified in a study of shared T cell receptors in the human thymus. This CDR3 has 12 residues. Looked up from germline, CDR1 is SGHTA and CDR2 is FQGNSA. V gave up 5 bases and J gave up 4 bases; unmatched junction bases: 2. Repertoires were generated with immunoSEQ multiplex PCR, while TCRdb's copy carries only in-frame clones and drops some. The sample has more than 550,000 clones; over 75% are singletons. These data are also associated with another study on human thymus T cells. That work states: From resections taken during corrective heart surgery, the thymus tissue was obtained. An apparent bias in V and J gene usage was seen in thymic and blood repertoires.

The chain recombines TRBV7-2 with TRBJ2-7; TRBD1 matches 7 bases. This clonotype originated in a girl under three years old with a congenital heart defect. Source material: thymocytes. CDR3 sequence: CASSKDRYEQYF. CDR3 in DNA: TGTGCCAGCAGCAAGGACAGGTACGAGCAGTACTTC.